This paragraph covers one TCR beta chain sequence. Data came from immunoSEQ multiplex PCR; TCRdb stores just in-frame clones and leaves some out. The sample yields over 250,000 clones, 85% to 90% seen once. The data derive from a study of blood T cell repertoires in COVID-19. The V and J ends lost 4 bases and 0 bases respectively, with 12 bases between them. The CDR3 sequence is 15 residues long. Germline V gene lookup returns CDR1 SGHRS and CDR2 YFSETQ. What was sequenced was peripheral blood. The chain combines TRBV5-1 with TRBJ2-3; D possibly corresponds to TRBD1 (6 bases). This receptor was obtained from a woman between 45 and 60 years old with COVID-19, enrolled during active disease. The DNA for the CDR3 is TGCGCCAGCAGCCCAGGACAGACCAGCACAGATACGCAGTATTTT. Translating gives CASSPGQTSTDTQYF.